Described below is a single T cell receptor (beta chain) sequence and its context. The antigen remains undetermined. These data belong to a study of CD8+ T cells in alopecia areata. Looking at the study overall: Tofacitinib was taken orally by treated patients, and the dose was 5 to 10 mg twice daily. General study findings and limits: For lesional scalp, especially alopecia totalis/universalis, clonality was higher than in normal scalp.

cDNA prepared by RNA extraction and subsequent reverse transcription served as the template for sequencing. The assay was immunoSEQ multiplex PCR, and TCRdb's table has in-frame clones only and misses some. The sample holds more than 110,000 clones; about 59% are singletons and the top ten take less than 20%. Treatment reported: oral pan-JAK inhibitor, 5-10 mg twice daily. Collection of lesional scalp punch biopsies and peripheral blood was performed in alopecia areata patients. This receptor was taken from a human donor with alopecia areata. This material consisted of CD8+ T cells sorted from blood, taken at week 4, from a patient treated with tofacitinib.

The CDR3 region has the DNA TGTGCCAGCAGTGAACCCGGGACAGGGGCGTCCTATAATTCACCCCTCCACTTT. Translated, it gives CASSEPGTGASYNSPLHF. This chain uses TRBV25-1 with TRBJ1-6, with 10 positions matching TRBD1. The CDR3 totals 18 residues. Germline loops: CDR1 MGHDK, CDR2 SYGVNS. The J segment lost 1 base and the V segment lost 2 bases, leaving 5 bases of the junction unmatched.